Listed below are T cell receptor beta chains from one sample, sequenced in a study of shared clonotypes between healthy human individuals. TCRdb keeps only in-frame clones here, not all; method: immunoSEQ multiplex PCR. Of a few million clones listed, around 93% are singletons. Sequences were obtained from naive CD8+ T cells from PBMCs. Receptors were obtained from a man in his late teens or twenties in good health. Some clones in this sample may be carry-over from other donors' samples. Both conserved end residues are part of each CDR3. The order of the fields is V gene, CDR3 length, clone size, D gene, J gene, CDR3 DNA, CDR3 protein. The D gene is left open where the match is weak. For some rows the clone size is stated as once, few or many, or as a class when expanded; others skip it.

>TRBV15|15|NA|NA|TRBJ2-7
TGTGCCACCAGCAGAGACAGCCCCGCTTCCTACGAGCAGTACTTC
CATSRDSPASYEQYF
>TRBV6-5|13|NA|NA|TRBJ2-1
TGTGCCAGCAGTTTGACAGGCTACAATGAGCAGTTCTTC
CASSLTGYNEQFF
>TRBV18|14|NA|NA|TRBJ2-1
TGTGCCAGCTCAAGGAGTCATCGGGACAATGAGCAGTTCTTC
CASSRSHRDNEQFF
>TRBV27|14|NA|TRBD2|TRBJ2-1
TGTGCCAGCAGTTGGGACTACTCCTACAATGAGCAGTTCTTC
CASSWDYSYNEQFF
>TRBV5-1|17|NA|TRBD2|TRBJ2-1
TGCGCCAGCAGCTTGGCTAGCGGGAGGAGCCGATACAATGAGCAGTTCTTC
CASSLASGRSRYNEQFF
>TRBV28|14|NA|TRBD1|TRBJ1-2
TGTGCCAGCAGTCGGGACAGGGGGCGAGGTGGCTACACCTTC
CASSRDRGRGGYTF
>TRBV7-9|16|NA|TRBD1|TRBJ2-7
TGTGCCAGCAGCGCGCGTACCGGGACAGGGACCTACGAGCAGTACTTC
CASSARTGTGTYEQYF
>TRBV29-1|13|NA|NA|TRBJ2-7
TGCAGCGTTGAATTCGGGGGATCCTACGAGCAGTACTTC
CSVEFGGSYEQYF
>TRBV7-9|13|NA|NA|TRBJ1-5
TGTGCCAGCAGATCCGACGGGAATCAGCCCCAGCATTTT
CASRSDGNQPQHF
>TRBV27|18|NA|TRBD1|TRBJ2-6
TGTGCCAGCACCCAAAGGTGGGACAGATACTCTGGGGCCAACGTCCTGACTTTC
CASTQRWDRYSGANVLTF
>TRBV18|16|NA|TRBD1|TRBJ2-7
TGTGCCAGCTCACCACCCCGGGACAGTCTATTTTACGAGCAGTACTTC
CASSPPRDSLFYEQYF
>TRBV7-9|16|NA|TRBD2|TRBJ2-3
TGTGCCAGCAGCTTACCCGCCGGCGGGGGAGCAGATACGCAGTATTTT
CASSLPAGGGADTQYF
>TRBV9|14|NA|NA|TRBJ1-2
TGTGCCAGCAGCGACAGTGGGGCGTCCTATGGCTACACCTTC
CASSDSGASYGYTF
>TRBV2|15|NA|NA|TRBJ2-7
TGTGCCAGCAGTGTGGGAGGGGGTGGCCTCTACGAGCAGTACTTC
CASSVGGGGLYEQYF
>TRBV2|16|NA|NA|TRBJ1-2
TGTGCCAGCAGTGTGCCCTCGGGGGGGGCTTTCTATGGCTACACCTTC
CASSVPSGGAFYGYTF
>TRBV28|15|NA|TRBD1|TRBJ2-7
TGTGCCACTTCTTTACCGGGACAGGGATTCTACGAGCAGTACTTC
CATSLPGQGFYEQYF
>TRBV15|17|NA|NA|TRBJ1-1
TGTGCCACCAGCAGAGACCACGGACAGTTCATGAACACTGAAGCTTTCTTT
CATSRDHGQFMNTEAFF
>TRBV27|14|NA|TRBD2|TRBJ2-4
TGTGCCAGCAGTTTAAACCCGGGGAGGGGCCTTCAGTACTTC
CASSLNPGRGLQYF
>TRBV7-8|17|NA|NA|TRBJ2-2
TGTGCCAGCAGCTTACGTTTTCGGGGCGTTCCGACCGGGGAGCTGTTTTTT
CASSLRFRGVPTGELFF
>TRBV29-1|13|NA|TRBD2|TRBJ2-3
TGCAGCGTTGCCGCGGGAGGGGGAGATACGCAGTATTTT
CSVAAGGGDTQYF
>TRBV5-1|13|NA|NA|TRBJ2-7
TGCGCCAGCGGCGGGGCAGAATCCTACGAGCAGTACTTC
CASGGAESYEQYF
>TRBV20-1|11|NA|NA|TRBJ1-3
TGCAGGGACCCTGGGGGAAACACCATATATTTT
CRDPGGNTIYF
>TRBV5-1|14|NA|NA|TRBJ1-2
TGCGCCAGCAGCTTGAAAGAAGGGTGGTATGGCTACACCTTC
CASSLKEGWYGYTF
>TRBV28|14|NA|NA|TRBJ2-5
TGTGCCAGCAGTTATGACAGAGACCAAGAGACCCAGTACTTC
CASSYDRDQETQYF
>TRBV7-3|17|NA|TRBD1|TRBJ2-2
TGTGCCAGCAGCTCACGAACCGGGACAGAGAACACCGGGGAGCTGTTTTTT
CASSSRTGTENTGELFF
>TRBV6-4|12|NA|NA|TRBJ2-5
TGTGCCAGCAGTGACTCGGCGGGACCCCAGTACTTC
CASSDSAGPQYF
>TRBV14|15|NA|NA|TRBJ2-3
TGTGCCAGCAGCCAAGATTGGCACGGCACAGATACGCAGTATTTT
CASSQDWHGTDTQYF
>TRBV19|11|few|NA|TRBJ1-2
TGTGCCAGTAGCGCCTATTATGGCTACACCTTC
CASSAYYGYTF
>TRBV5-6|16|once|TRBD2|TRBJ2-7
TGTGCCAGCAGCTTAGGGACTAGCGGGAGAATCTACGAGCAGTACTTC
CASSLGTSGRIYEQYF
>TRBV6-1|13|few|NA|TRBJ2-2
TGTGCCAGCAGTCTAAGGGGGGCCGGGGAGCTGTTTTTT
CASSLRGAGELFF
>TRBV4-3|12|NA|TRBD2|TRBJ2-7
TGCGCCAGCAGCCAAGGGGGGACTAGTCAGTACTTC
CASSQGGTSQYF
>TRBV9|15|once|NA|TRBJ2-3
TGTGCCAGCAGCGTGCAGGGGATCAGCACAGATACGCAGTATTTT
CASSVQGISTDTQYF
>TRBV14|14|NA|NA|TRBJ1-1
TGTGCCAGCACCAGAATGGGGATGTGGACTGAAGCTTTCTTT
CASTRMGMWTEAFF
>TRBV4-1|18|NA|NA|TRBJ1-2
TGCGCCAGCAGCCAAGTTGGGGGACACGACCCACTAGACTATGGCTACACCTTC
CASSQVGGHDPLDYGYTF
>TRBV9|15|NA|NA|TRBJ2-1
TGTGCCAGCAGCGTGAGGGAGTCTACCTACAATGAGCAGTTCTTC
CASSVRESTYNEQFF
>TRBV4-1|12|NA|NA|TRBJ2-1
TGCGCCAGCAGCCATCCCGCAGGCGAGCAGTTCTTC
CASSHPAGEQFF